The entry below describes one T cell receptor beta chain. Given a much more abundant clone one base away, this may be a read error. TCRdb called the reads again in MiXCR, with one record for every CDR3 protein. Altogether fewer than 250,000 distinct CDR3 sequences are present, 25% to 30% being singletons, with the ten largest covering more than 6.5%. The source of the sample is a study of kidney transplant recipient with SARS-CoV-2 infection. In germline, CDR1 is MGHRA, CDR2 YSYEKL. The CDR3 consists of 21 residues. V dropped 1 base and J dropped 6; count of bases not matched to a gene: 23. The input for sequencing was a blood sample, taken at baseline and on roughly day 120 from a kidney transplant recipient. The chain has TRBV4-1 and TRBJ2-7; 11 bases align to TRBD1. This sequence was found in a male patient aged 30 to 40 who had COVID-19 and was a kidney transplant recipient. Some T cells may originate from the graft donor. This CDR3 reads CASSQGLLDRGRRNGACEQYF. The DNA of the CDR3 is TGCGCCAGCAGCCAAGGTCTCCTGGACAGGGGGCGCCGAAATGGGGCCTGCGAGCAGTACTTC.